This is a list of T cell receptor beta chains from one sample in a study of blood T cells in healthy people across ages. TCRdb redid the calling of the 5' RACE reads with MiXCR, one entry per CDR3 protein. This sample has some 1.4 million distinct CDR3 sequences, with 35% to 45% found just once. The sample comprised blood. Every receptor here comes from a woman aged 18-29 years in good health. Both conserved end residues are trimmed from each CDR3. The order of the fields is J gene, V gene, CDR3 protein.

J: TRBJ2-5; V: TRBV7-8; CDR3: ASSLERIVGGSETQY
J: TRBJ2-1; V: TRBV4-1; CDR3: ASSFPGLAGDLNEQF
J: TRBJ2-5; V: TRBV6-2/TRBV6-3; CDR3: ASIQRNPRETQY
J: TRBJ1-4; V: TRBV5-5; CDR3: ASSPGDSYISTNEKLF
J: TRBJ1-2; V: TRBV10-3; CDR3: AISVGQGDGYT
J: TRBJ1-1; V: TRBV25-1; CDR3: ASSHGGKAEAF
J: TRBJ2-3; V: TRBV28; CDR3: ASSPGGFREDTQY
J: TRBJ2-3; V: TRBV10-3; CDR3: AISQGADTQY
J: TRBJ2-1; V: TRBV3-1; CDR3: ASSQELAGGWEQF
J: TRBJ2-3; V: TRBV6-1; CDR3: ASSEQGDDTQY
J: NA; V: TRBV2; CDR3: ASSVGTGVGETQY
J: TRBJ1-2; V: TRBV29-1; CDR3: SVRGSHGYT
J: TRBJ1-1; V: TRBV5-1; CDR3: ASSLGRVANTEAF
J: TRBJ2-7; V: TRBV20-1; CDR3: SARPASGYEQY
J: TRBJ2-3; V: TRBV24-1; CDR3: ATRQENTDTQY
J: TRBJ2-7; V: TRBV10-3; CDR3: AISTTGTASYEQY